These 18 T cell receptor beta chains came from one sample sequenced in a study of shared clonotypes between healthy human individuals. Positively selected for CCR7, the CD45RO-negative cells used as naive CD8 cells excluded terminally differentiated effector memory CD45RA+ cells. Assay used: immunoSEQ multiplex PCR; TCRdb lists only in-frame clones, some missing. Of 2 million to 2.5 million clones in the sample, over 85% were seen once. Sequencing input: naive CD8+ T cells sorted from blood. The receptors here all came from a man younger than 35 in good health.

The chain recombines TRBV11-2 with TRBJ2-2; 9 nucleotides align to TRBD2. With V trimmed by 5 bases and J by 7 bases, 14 bases remained unmatched. The germline V gene has CDR1 SGHAT and CDR2 FQNNGV. The CDR3 has 17 residues. CDR3 sequence (DNA): TGTGCCAGCAGCCAAGAACCGGGACTAGCTATGAACGGGGAGCTGTTTTTT. Protein: CASSQEPGLAMNGELFF.

The chain combines TRBV27 with TRBJ2-3, with TRBD2 matching over 7 bases. The germline V gene encodes CDR1 MNHEY and CDR2 SMNVEV (reference sequence). There are 15 residues in the CDR3. Trimming cost V 5 bases and J 4 bases; bases outside gene matches: 9. For the CDR3, the DNA is TGTGCCAGCAGTGGACTAGAGAGGGAGCCAGATACGCAGTATTTT. Its translation is CASSGLEREPDTQYF.

This chain connects TRBV7-2 to TRBJ2-5; 14 bases match TRBD2. The J segment lost 5 bases and the V segment lost 4 bases, leaving 6 bases of the junction unmatched. This CDR3 has 16 amino acids. The germline V gene has CDR1 SGHTA and CDR2 FQGNSA. DNA for the CDR3: TGTGCCAGCAGCTCGACTAGCGGGAGGGCCGGGGAGACCCAGTACTTC. It is translated as CASSSTSGRAGETQYF.

In this sample, this clone turned up once. This chain connects TRBV11-2 to TRBJ2-1; D might be TRBD1 (6 bases). Germline V lookup: CDR1 SGHAT, CDR2 FQNNGV. The CDR3 totals 14 residues. V was shortened by 3 bases and J by 6 bases, with 12 bases between the two germline ends. CDR3 residues: CASSFTGSGNEQFF. CDR3 sequence (DNA): TGTGCCAGCAGCTTCACAGGGAGTGGCAATGAGCAGTTCTTC.

This chain links TRBV6-5 with TRBJ1-5, with D perhaps TRBD1 (5 bases). The length of the CDR3 is 14 residues. The germline gives CDR1 MNHEY, CDR2 SVGAGI. V gave up 6 bases and J gave up 6 bases, with 15 bases separating them. CDR3 nucleotide sequence: TGTGCCAGCAGCCCCCAGGGTCTGGGTCAGCCCCAGCATTTT. Translating it yields CASSPQGLGQPQHF.

The V and J genes are TRBV19 and TRBJ1-1; D ambiguous. The CDR3 sequence is 16 residues long. V was cut by 0 bases and J by 0 bases, with 11 bases left in between. Germline CDR1 is LNHDA and CDR2 is SQIVND (reference sequence). DNA for the CDR3: TGTGCCAGTAGTATAGATTTGAGAAAGGTGAACACTGAAGCTTTCTTT. Translating gives CASSIDLRKVNTEAFF. Full variable domain (missing parts from reference TRBV19 and TRBJ1-1): DGGITQSPKYLFRKEGQNVTLSCEQNLNHDAMYWYRQDPGQGLRLIYYSQIVNDFQKGDIAEGYSVSREKKESFPLTVTSAQKNPTAFYLCASSIDLRKVNTEAFFGQGTRLTVV.

This clone was found once. The chain carries TRBV7-9 and TRBJ1-5; perhaps TRBD1 as D (5 bases). CDR3 length equals 15 residues. Trimming stripped 5 bases from V and 4 bases from J, with 15 bases between. CDR1 and CDR2 (germline): SEHNR, FQNEAQ (reference sequence). This CDR3 reads CASSDRDDLNQPQHF. The CDR3 DNA reads as TGTGCCAGCAGCGATAGGGACGACCTAAATCAGCCCCAGCATTTT.

The chain joins TRBV9 to TRBJ2-1; D uncertain. The CDR3 length is 16 residues. V was shortened by 0 bases and J by 0 bases, with 10 bases between the two germline ends. Germline V lookup: CDR1 SGDLS, CDR2 YYNGEE. CDR3 bases: TGTGCCAGCAGCGTAGCCCCGGTTAGCTCCTACAATGAGCAGTTCTTC. Encoded protein: CASSVAPVSSYNEQFF.

On this clone itself: This CDR3 is also generated by other DNA sequences in the sample. CDR3 loop: CASSAGDPGELFF. CDR3 in DNA: TGTGCCAGCAGCGCTGGGGACCCCGGGGAGCTGTTTTTT. The chain links TRBV7-9 to TRBJ2-2, with D perhaps TRBD1 or TRBD2 (5 bases each). Germline CDR1 SEHNR, CDR2 FQNEAQ (reference sequence). The CDR3 contains 13 residues. V gave up 5 bases and J gave up 6 bases, with 10 bases separating them.

This chain links TRBV30 with TRBJ2-5; tentatively, D is TRBD1 (5 bases). The CDR3 is made up of 15 amino acids. Per the germline V gene, CDR1 is GTSNPN and CDR2 is SVGIG (reference sequence). Between the trimmed V and J ends, which lost 5 bases and 1 base, there was a span of 17 bases. The CDR3 nucleotides read TGTGCCTGGCGGTTGGGGCTGGGAACCCAAGAGACCCAGTACTTC. This translates into CAWRLGLGTQETQYF.

Notes on this clone: This CDR3 is also generated by other DNA sequences in the sample. The chain combines TRBV9 with TRBJ1-5; D not certain. Germline V gene data show CDR1 as SGDLS and CDR2 as YYNGEE. The CDR3 has 15 amino acids. The V end lost 0 bases, the J end lost 1 base, and 8 bases lay between the germline ends. The CDR3 DNA reads as TGTGCCAGCAGCGTAGGCGGGGAGAGCAATCAGCCCCAGCATTTT. As protein: CASSVGGESNQPQHF.

The chain couples TRBV27 to TRBJ1-6; 11 nucleotides line up with TRBD1. This CDR3 is built from 15 residues. Germline V gene data show CDR1 as MNHEY and CDR2 as SMNVEV (reference sequence). The V and J ends lost 5 bases and 7 bases, in that order; junction bases with no gene match: 4. The CDR3 coding sequence is TGTGCCAGCAGTACTGGGACAGGGGGGAATTCACCCCTCCACTTT. Encoded protein: CASSTGTGGNSPLHF.

The V gene is TRBV2, the J gene TRBJ2-7; possibly TRBD2 for D (6 bases). In germline, CDR1 is SNHLY, CDR2 FYNNEI. V was trimmed by 0 bases and J by 3 bases, leaving 12 bases between them. This CDR3 region has 15 residues. CDR3: CASSEAGGFVYEQYF. The CDR3 region has the DNA TGTGCCAGCAGTGAAGCGGGAGGCTTTGTCTACGAGCAGTACTTC.

The CDR3 loop reads CASRTLEETQYF. The CDR3 nucleotides are TGTGCCAGCAGAACCCTCGAAGAGACCCAGTACTTC. The chain carries TRBV28 and TRBJ2-5; D remains unclear. CDR1 MDHEN and CDR2 SYDVKM come from the germline V gene. CDR3 length: 12 residues. V shed 6 bases and J shed 3 bases, with 8 bases lying between them.

The chain has TRBV27 and TRBJ2-2, with TRBD2 matching 10 bases. This CDR3 comprises 16 residues. Germline-derived CDR1 and CDR2 are MNHEY and SMNVEV (reference sequence). Trimming at V came to 1 base and at J to 6 bases, leaving 5 bases not matched to a gene. The CDR3 loop is CASSLLSSGGAGELFF. The CDR3, as DNA: TGTGCCAGCAGTTTATTGTCTAGCGGGGGTGCCGGGGAGCTGTTTTTT.

This rearrangement joins TRBV11-2 to TRBJ2-1; the D gene could be TRBD1 or TRBD2 (6 bases each). Germline CDR1 reads SGHAT; CDR2 reads FQNNGV. Trimming removed 1 base at V and 2 bases at J, with 15 bases between. The CDR3 covers 17 residues. In DNA, the CDR3 is TGTGCCAGCAGCTTAGTCCCCGGGGGCCAGGCCTACAATGAGCAGTTCTTC. Its protein product is CASSLVPGGQAYNEQFF.

A remark on this clone: Other nucleotide sequences in the sample specify the same CDR3. This rearrangement joins TRBV2 to TRBJ2-7; 8 nucleotides align to TRBD1. Losses at the gene ends were 4 bases for V and 4 bases for J; bases not matched to a gene: 3. Germline CDR1 is SNHLY and CDR2 is FYNNEI. This CDR3 is 13 amino acids long. The CDR3 region has the DNA TGTGCCAGCAGTGCCGGGACAGGTTACGAGCAGTACTTC. Amino acid sequence: CASSAGTGYEQYF.

The chain couples TRBV5-4 to TRBJ2-1; 10 nucleotides align to TRBD1. The J segment lost 7 bases and the V segment lost 4 bases, leaving 8 bases of the junction unmatched. Germline values: CDR1 SGHNT, CDR2 YYREEE (reference sequence). The CDR3 sequence is 15 residues long. The CDR3 here is CASSPPDRGLNEQFF. The CDR3 DNA sequence: TGTGCCAGCAGCCCCCCCGACAGGGGGCTAAATGAGCAGTTCTTC.